The next 6 T cell receptor beta chains were all read from a single sample in a study of molecular identifiers for immune sequencing clone quantification. In TCRdb, the PCR reads were re-called with MiXCR into one record per CDR3 protein. The sample has about half a million distinct CDR3 sequences, roughly 25% seen once. The sequenced sample consisted of naive CD8+ T cells from blood, with Jurkat cell RNA spiked in. Subset indicated: FACS-sorted CD8+CD4-CCR7+CD45RA+ naive T cells. The receptors here all came from a human donor in good health. Some libraries in this study had Jurkat cell RNA spiked in.

This clonotype has a count of ten or more. The V and J genes are TRBV20-1 and TRBJ2-2; D remains ambiguous. Trimming removed 0 bases at V and 2 bases at J, with 7 bases between. CDR3 length equals 14 residues. The germline CDR1 and CDR2 sequences are DFQATT and SNEGSKA (reference sequence). CDR3 sequence reads: CSARDRTNTGELFF. The CDR3 nucleotides are TGCAGTGCTAGAGATCGAACCAACACCGGGGAGCTGTTTTTT.

In this sample, this clonotype turned up once. The V call is TRBV6-5, the J call TRBJ2-5; 8 bases fit TRBD1. There are 14 residues in the CDR3. The germline V gene encodes CDR1 MNHEY and CDR2 SVGAGI. Trimming removed 6 bases from V and 5 bases from J; junction bases left unmatched: 8. The CDR3 spells CASRQGQERETQYF. The CDR3 DNA reads TGTGCCAGCAGGCAGGGACAGGAGCGTGAGACCCAGTACTTC.

CDR3 bases: TGTGCCAGCAGTACGGGGACTAGCGTAACCGGGGAGCTGTTTTTT. Its protein product is CASSTGTSVTGELFF. V and J are TRBV12-3 or TRBV12-4 and TRBJ2-2; TRBD2 matches at 10 bases. Losses at the gene ends were 5 bases for V and 5 bases for J; bases not matched to a gene: 5. The CDR3 is 15 residues long.

This clonotype was seen only a few times. This sequence joins TRBV6-1 and TRBJ2-7, with no clear D. The CDR3 is 13 residues long. V lost 6 bases to trimming and J lost 1 base, with 10 bases between them. Looked up from germline, CDR1 is MNHNS and CDR2 is SASEGT. CDR3 protein: CASRLDGSYEQYF. CDR3 in DNA: TGTGCCAGCAGACTTGACGGGTCCTACGAGCAGTACTTC.

This clonotype was counted a few times. The chain combines TRBV27 with TRBJ2-5; no clear D gene. Trimming pared 0 bases from V and 4 bases from J, leaving 9 bases between. The CDR3 consists of 14 residues. The V gene's germline CDR1 is MNHEY and CDR2 SMNVEV (reference sequence). The CDR3 sequence: CASSLSGPGETQYF. The CDR3 DNA is TGTGCCAGCAGTTTATCGGGCCCTGGAGAGACCCAGTACTTC.

This clonotype was recorded many times. This chain joins TRBV27 and TRBJ2-7, with 9 bases that match TRBD2. The V segment lost 0 bases and the J segment 4 bases; nucleotides outside the gene matches: 4. Germline assignment: CDR1 MNHEY and CDR2 SMNVEV (reference sequence). The CDR3 runs 15 residues. The CDR3 protein is CASSLSASGRYEQYF. CDR3 DNA sequence: TGTGCCAGCAGTTTATCGGCCAGCGGGAGGTACGAGCAGTACTTC.